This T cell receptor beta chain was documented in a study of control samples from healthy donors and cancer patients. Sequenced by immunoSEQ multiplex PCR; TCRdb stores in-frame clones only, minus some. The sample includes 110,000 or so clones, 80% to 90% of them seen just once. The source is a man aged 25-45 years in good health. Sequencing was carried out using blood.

The CDR3 nucleotides are TGTGCCAGCAGCTTCTGGGACAGGGTTGACACTGAAGCTTTCTTT. Translation: CASSFWDRVDTEAFF. The chain employs TRBV11-2 and TRBJ1-1; 9 bases fit TRBD1. The germline gives CDR1 SGHAT, CDR2 FQNNGV. CDR3 length equals 15 residues. After removal of 3 bases from V and 3 bases from J, the junction contained 5 bases not matched to a gene.